The 13 T cell receptor beta chains reported below all come from one sample, sequenced in a study of control samples from healthy donors and cancer patients. Measured with immunoSEQ multiplex PCR; TCRdb has only the in-frame clones, and not every one. The sample contains 160,000 or so clones, approximately 94% of which appear only once. Input material: blood. The origin of the receptors is a woman in her thirties or forties in good health.

The table lists this clone with a count of one. The chain links TRBV9 to TRBJ2-7, with D tentatively TRBD1 or TRBD2 (6 bases each). V was clipped by 3 bases and J by 3 bases, with 10 bases between them. The CDR3 spans 13 residues. The germline gives CDR1 SGDLS, CDR2 YYNGEE. CDR3 bases: TGTGCCAGCAGCGCTAGGGGGGACTACGAGCAGTACTTC. Its protein is CASSARGDYEQYF.

This chain connects TRBV29-1 to TRBJ1-2; D is ambiguous. Germline V gives CDR1 SQVTM, CDR2 ANQGSEA. Deletions cut 8 bases from V and 3 bases from J, with 25 bases between. The CDR3 runs to 16 residues. The CDR3, as DNA: TGCAGCACCTTGATCCTGCGAACAGCTGATGACTATGGCTACACCTTC. This codes for CSTLILRTADDYGYTF.

The chain links TRBV19 to TRBJ2-1; 9 nucleotides align to TRBD1. Germline values: CDR1 LNHDA, CDR2 SQIVND (reference sequence). With 3 bases clipped from V and 6 bases from J, the junction kept 9 bases outside the gene matches. The CDR3 consists of 16 residues. CDR3 in DNA: TGTGCCAGTAGTATGGTAGGGGACAGGGTATCCAATGAGCAGTTCTTC. Translating gives CASSMVGDRVSNEQFF. Filled out from reference TRBV19 and TRBJ2-1, the complete variable domain reads DGGITQSPKYLFRKEGQNVTLSCEQNLNHDAMYWYRQDPGQGLRLIYYSQIVNDFQKGDIAEGYSVSREKKESFPLTVTSAQKNPTAFYLCASSMVGDRVSNEQFFGPGTRLTVL.

The chain joins TRBV15 to TRBJ1-5; D remains unclear. This CDR3 region has 12 residues. Germline assignment: CDR1 LNHNV and CDR2 YYDKDF (reference sequence). V dropped 5 bases and J dropped 6 bases, with 8 bases sitting between them. The CDR3 sequence is CATSGVAQPQHF. For the CDR3, the DNA is TGTGCCACCAGCGGCGTTGCTCAGCCCCAGCATTTT.

This clone was detected only once. The rearrangement links TRBV11-2 to TRBJ1-1; D uncertain. Germline CDR1 is SGHAT and CDR2 is FQNNGV. The CDR3 extends over 14 amino acids. V lost 1 base and J 1 base, leaving 7 bases between the germline ends. The CDR3 region is CASSLARWNTEAFF. CDR3 in DNA: TGTGCCAGCAGCTTAGCCCGGTGGAACACTGAAGCTTTCTTT.

The chain uses TRBV6-5 and TRBJ1-5; TRBD1 aligns across 8 bases. The V gene end was trimmed by 2 bases and the J gene end by 4 bases; junction bases not matched to a gene: 7. The CDR3 is 16 amino acids. The germline CDR1 and CDR2 sequences are MNHEY and SVGAGI. DNA for the CDR3: TGTGCCAGCAGTTACGGAGGACAGGGTCCTAATCAGCCCCAGCATTTT. Its protein is CASSYGGQGPNQPQHF.

There are a few counts of this clone. V gene TRBV7-9 combines with J gene TRBJ2-7; 9 bases align to TRBD2. Per the germline V gene, CDR1 is SEHNR and CDR2 is FQNEAQ (reference sequence). The CDR3 covers 13 residues. Unmatched junction bases numbered 0, after V lost 4 bases and J lost 2 bases. The CDR3 reads CASSSSGAYEQYF. CDR3 nucleotides: TGTGCCAGCAGCTCTAGCGGGGCCTACGAGCAGTACTTC.

This sequence joins TRBV6-1 and TRBJ1-1; D is uncertain. This CDR3 is built from 16 residues. CDR1 MNHNS and CDR2 SASEGT come from the germline V gene. Trimming removed 3 bases at V and 1 base at J, with 15 bases between. This CDR3 reads CASSDVRGPKNTEAFF. CDR3 in DNA: TGTGCCAGCAGTGACGTAAGAGGGCCCAAGAACACTGAAGCTTTCTTT.

V is TRBV3-1 (or the pseudogene TRBV3-2) and J is TRBJ1-4, with a weak D call TRBD1 (6 bases). Trimming took 5 bases from V and 8 from J, leaving 12 bases between them. There are 13 residues in the CDR3. Germline V lookup: CDR1 LGHDT, CDR2 YNNKEL (reference sequence). CDR3 in DNA: TGTGCCAGCAGCAGGGGGGTGGGGGAAAAACTGTTTTTT. Its protein is CASSRGVGEKLFF.

The V gene is TRBV10-3, the J gene TRBJ1-2; TRBD1 is a possible D gene (6 bases). This CDR3 is 13 amino acids long. Germline V gene sequence: CDR1 ENHRY, CDR2 SYGVKD. V dropped 10 bases and J dropped 1 base, with 13 bases sitting between them. The CDR3 DNA follows: TGTGCCACGGGAACACAGGGTAACTATGGCTACACCTTC. It encodes CATGTQGNYGYTF.

This clone was recorded only once. The chain uses TRBV9 and TRBJ2-2; D is possibly TRBD2 (6 bases). The V gene's germline CDR1 is SGDLS and CDR2 YYNGEE. V gave up 5 bases and J gave up 0 bases, with 23 bases separating them. This CDR3 comprises 19 residues. CDR3 coding DNA: TGTGCCAGCAGTCGTAGAGTAGGGCGTAGCGGCGCGAACACCGGGGAGCTGTTTTTT. It specifies CASSRRVGRSGANTGELFF.

The chain joins TRBV6-2 or TRBV6-3 to TRBJ1-2; D may be TRBD1 (6 bases). The CDR3 consists of 11 residues. The V gene's germline CDR1 is MNHEY and CDR2 SVGEGT. Trimming removed 4 bases from V and 8 bases from J, with 8 bases in between. The chain's CDR3 is CASSFGGGYTF. CDR3 nucleotide sequence: TGTGCCAGCAGTTTTGGGGGCGGCTACACCTTC.

Only one count was recorded for this clone. This chain connects TRBV5-1 to TRBJ2-5; 11 bases match TRBD2. Germline V gives CDR1 SGHRS, CDR2 YFSETQ. With 4 bases clipped from V and 3 bases from J, the junction kept 11 bases outside the gene matches. The CDR3 covers 17 residues. Here the CDR3 reads CASSLTLQTSGKETQYF. The DNA for the CDR3 is TGCGCCAGCAGCCTCACCCTCCAGACTAGCGGGAAAGAGACCCAGTACTTC.